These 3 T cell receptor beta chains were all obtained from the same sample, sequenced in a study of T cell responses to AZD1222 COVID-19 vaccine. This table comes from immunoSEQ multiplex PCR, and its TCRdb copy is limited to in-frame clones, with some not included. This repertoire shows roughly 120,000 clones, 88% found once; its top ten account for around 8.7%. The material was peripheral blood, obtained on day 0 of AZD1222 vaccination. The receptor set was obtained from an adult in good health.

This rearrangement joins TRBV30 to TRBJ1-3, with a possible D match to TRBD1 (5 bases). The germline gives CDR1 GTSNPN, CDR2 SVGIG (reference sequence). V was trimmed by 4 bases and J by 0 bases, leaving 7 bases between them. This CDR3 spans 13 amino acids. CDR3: CAWTGTSGNTIYF. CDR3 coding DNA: TGTGCCTGGACAGGGACCTCTGGAAACACCATATATTTT.

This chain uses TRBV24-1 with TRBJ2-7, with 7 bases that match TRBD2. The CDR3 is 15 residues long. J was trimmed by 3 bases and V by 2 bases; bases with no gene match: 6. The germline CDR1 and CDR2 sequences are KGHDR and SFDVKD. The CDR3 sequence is CATSDSGRAHYEQYF. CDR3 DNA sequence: TGTGCCACCAGTGATTCGGGGAGGGCCCACTACGAGCAGTACTTC.

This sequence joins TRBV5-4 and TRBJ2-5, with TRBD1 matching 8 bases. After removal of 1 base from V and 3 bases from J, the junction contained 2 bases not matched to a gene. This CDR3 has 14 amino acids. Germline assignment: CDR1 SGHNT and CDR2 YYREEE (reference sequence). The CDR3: CASSLQGAEETQYF. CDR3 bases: TGTGCCAGCAGCTTGCAGGGGGCGGAAGAGACCCAGTACTTC. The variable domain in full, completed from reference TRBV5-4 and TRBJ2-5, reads ETGVTQSPTHLIKTRGQQVTLRCSSQSGHNTVSWYQQALGQGPQFIFQYYREEENGRGNFPPRFSGLQFPNYSSELNVNALELDDSALYLCASSLQGAEETQYFGPGTRLLVL.